Sequencing of this T cell receptor beta chain was carried out in a study of brain T cells in children with intractable seizures. The table came from immunoSEQ multiplex PCR; TCRdb's copy has only in-frame clones and leaves some out. This sample carries around 340,000 clones, 93% of them seen once, and the ten largest clones take 4.5% to 7%. Time point defined: blood from clinic visit 5 months post-surgery; TSC patient then seizure free. The sequenced cases were selected for having the highest brain T cell transcript signatures. Trimming cost V 0 bases and J 4 bases, with 7 bases left between them. CDR3 length equals 13 residues. Germline V gene sequence: CDR1 SQVTM, CDR2 ANQGSEA.

The sequences come from peripheral blood, collected roughly 5 months after surgery. V gene TRBV29-1 combines with J gene TRBJ2-1, with D hard to call. This receptor was obtained from a boy under two years old with tuberous sclerosis and intractable seizures. CDR3 nucleotides: TGCAGCGTTGAAGATCCTCGGTACAATGAGCAGTTCTTC. Its translation: CSVEDPRYNEQFF.